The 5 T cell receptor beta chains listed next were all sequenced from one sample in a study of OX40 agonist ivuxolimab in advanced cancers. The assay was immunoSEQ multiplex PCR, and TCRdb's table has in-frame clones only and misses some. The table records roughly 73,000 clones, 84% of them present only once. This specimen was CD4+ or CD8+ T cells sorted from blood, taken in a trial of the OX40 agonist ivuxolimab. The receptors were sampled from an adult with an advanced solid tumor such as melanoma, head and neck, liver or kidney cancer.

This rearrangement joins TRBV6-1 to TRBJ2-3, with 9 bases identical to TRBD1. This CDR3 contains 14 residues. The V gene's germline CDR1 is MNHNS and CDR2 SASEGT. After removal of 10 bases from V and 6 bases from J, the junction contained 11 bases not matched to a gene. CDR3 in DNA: TGTGCCACCACTCAGACAGGGGGTATGGATACGCAGTATTTT. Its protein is CATTQTGGMDTQYF.

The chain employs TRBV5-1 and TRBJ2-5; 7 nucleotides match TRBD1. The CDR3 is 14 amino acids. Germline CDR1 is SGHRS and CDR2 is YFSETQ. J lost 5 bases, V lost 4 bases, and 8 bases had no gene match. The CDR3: CASSNDRARETQYF. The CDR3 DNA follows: TGCGCCAGCAGCAACGACAGGGCGCGGGAGACCCAGTACTTC.

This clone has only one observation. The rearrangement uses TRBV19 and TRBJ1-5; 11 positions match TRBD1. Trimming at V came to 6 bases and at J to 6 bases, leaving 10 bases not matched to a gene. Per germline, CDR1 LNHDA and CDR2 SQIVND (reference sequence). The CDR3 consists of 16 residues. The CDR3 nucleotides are TGTGCCAGTAGGGTGGGACAGGGGGAGGGCGTTCAGCCCCAGCATTTT. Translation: CASRVGQGEGVQPQHF.

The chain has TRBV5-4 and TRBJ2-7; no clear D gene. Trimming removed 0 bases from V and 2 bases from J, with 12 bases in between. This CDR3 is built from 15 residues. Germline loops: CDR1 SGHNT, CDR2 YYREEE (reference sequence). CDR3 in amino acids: CASSLAPAKAYEQYF. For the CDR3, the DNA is TGTGCCAGCAGCTTGGCCCCAGCGAAAGCCTACGAGCAGTACTTC.

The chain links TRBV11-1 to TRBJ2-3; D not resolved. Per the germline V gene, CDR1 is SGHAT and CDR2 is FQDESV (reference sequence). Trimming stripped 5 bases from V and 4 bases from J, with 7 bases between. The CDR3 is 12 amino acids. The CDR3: CASSPEADTQYF. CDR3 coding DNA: TGTGCCAGCAGCCCTGAAGCAGATACGCAGTATTTT.